Below, one TCR beta chain is given with its context. Its target is unknown. PCR was performed using 60 Vbeta and 13 Jbeta primers. The method was immunoSEQ multiplex PCR; TCRdb's version includes in-frame clones alone and lacks a portion of them. The repertoire consists of about 160,000 clones, with roughly 70% occurring once and the leading ten covering 3%. These data originate in a study of cytomegalovirus exposure and HLA in healthy donors. Overall study findings and caveats: In most subjects, TCR beta sequences reportedly gave accurate predictions of HLA-A and HLA-B alleles. In a later analysis, HLA-associated beta chains showed higher expansion and lower generation probabilities than comparable chains. In an earlier analysis, productive rearrangement rates for most beta V segments clustered near 87% or 30%.

Germline V gene data show CDR1 as SEHNR and CDR2 as FQNEAQ (reference sequence). This CDR3 is 13 amino acids long. V lost 9 bases, J lost 5 bases, and 9 bases stayed unmatched. Source material: PBMCs. The clonotype was recovered from a woman between 50 and 59 years old in good health and CMV-seropositive. The chain employs TRBV7-9 and TRBJ2-5; 7 bases align to TRBD2. The CDR3 nucleotides read TGTGCCAGTCGGGACTACAACGCGGAGACCCAGTACTTC. It yields the protein CASRDYNAETQYF.